The 9 T cell receptor beta chains given below trace back to one sample, sequenced in a study of T cells in Graves' hyperthyroidism and ophthalmopathy. There were TCR beta CDR3 regions amplified from RNA transcripts. The TCR CDR3 first-round RT-PCR relied on the HTBI primer set. Each CDR3 protein is one row after TCRdb ran MiXCR on the multiplex PCR reads. The table shows 380,000 or so distinct CDR3 sequences, with over 11% occurring only once. The specimen sequenced was blood. Receptor source: a woman younger than 45 with Graves' hyperthyroidism.

This clonotype was seen repeatedly, ten times or more. The rearrangement links TRBV7-9 to TRBJ1-3, with 10 bases matching TRBD1. Germline-derived CDR1 and CDR2 are SEHNR and FQNEAQ (reference sequence). V shed 1 base and J 4 bases; nucleotides not matched to a gene: 10. The CDR3 extends over 18 amino acids. CDR3 nucleotides: TGTGCCAGCAGCTTAGGATCCGGGACAGGGGCTTTGGGAAACACCATATATTTT. Translated: CASSLGSGTGALGNTIYF.

J is TRBJ2-5 and V is TRBV28, with D unresolved. Germline loops: CDR1 MDHEN, CDR2 SYDVKM. V lost 4 bases to trimming and J lost 1 base, with 10 bases between them. This CDR3 is built from 14 residues. CDR3 in DNA: TGTGCCAGCAGTTCCCCGATACCCCAAGAGACCCAGTACTTC. Its translation is CASSSPIPQETQYF.

CDR3 nucleotides: TGTGCCAGCTCACGAACCCTCACCGGGACAGGGAGGGATCAGCCCCAGCATTTT. It encodes CASSRTLTGTGRDQPQHF. This chain links TRBV18 with TRBJ1-5; 9 bases map to TRBD1. Germline V gives CDR1 KGHSH, CDR2 LQKENI. Losses at the gene ends were 4 bases for V and 5 bases for J; bases not matched to a gene: 15. The CDR3 is made up of 18 amino acids. Together with reference TRBV18 and TRBJ1-5, the CDR3 gives the full variable domain: NAGVMQNPRHLVRRRGQEARLRCSPMKGHSHVYWYRQLPEEGLKFMVYLQKENIIDESGMPKERFSAEFPKEGPSILRIQQVVRGDSAAYFCASSRTLTGTGRDQPQHFGDGTRLSIL.

Concerning this clonotype itself: A read error may explain this, as a much larger clone is one base away. The chain combines TRBV2 with TRBJ2-5, with 10 positions matching TRBD2. V was clipped by 6 bases and J by 7 bases; unmatched bases: 8. There are 14 residues in the CDR3. CDR1 and CDR2 (germline): SNHLY, FYNNEI. The CDR3 loop is CASSGTSDIWTQYF. CDR3 coding DNA: TGTGCCAGCAGCGGGACTAGCGACATATGGACCCAGTACTTC.

This clonotype was seen a handful of times. The rearrangement joins TRBV20-1 to TRBJ2-5; 10 bases match TRBD2. The V and J ends lost 4 bases and 5 bases, in that order; junction bases with no gene match: 16. Germline V lookup: CDR1 DFQATT, CDR2 SNEGSKA (reference sequence). The CDR3 sequence is 17 residues long. The chain's CDR3 is CSAISAPPGLAFETQYF. CDR3 in DNA: TGCAGTGCTATCTCGGCACCCCCGGGACTAGCGTTTGAGACCCAGTACTTC.

In the case of this clonotype: Since the CDR3 does not end with the conserved phenylalanine or tryptophan, this likely comes from a read error. The J gene is TRBJ2-5, the V gene TRBV7-3; TRBD2 might be the D (5 bases). The V end lost 5 bases, the J end lost 1 base, and 14 bases lay between the germline ends. Germline values: CDR1 SGHTA, CDR2 FQGTGA. The CDR3 contains 15 residues. The chain's CDR3 is CASSPRLFLQETQYL. The DNA for the CDR3 is TGTGCCAGCAGCCCCCGACTATTCCTCCAAGAGACCCAGTACCTC.

Remarks on this clonotype: With a much larger clone just one base away, this may be a read error. CDR3 DNA sequence: TGTGCCAACAGCTCTGGTCAAGGCTACACCTTC. Translation gives CANSSGQGYTF. The rearrangement joins TRBV6-2 or TRBV6-3 to TRBJ1-2; D is uncertain. CDR3 length equals 11 residues. Germline CDR1 reads MNHEY; CDR2 reads SVGEGT. V lost 10 bases to trimming and J lost 8 bases, with 14 bases between them.

For this clonotype: As the CDR3 is not closed by the conserved phenylalanine or tryptophan, this likely results from a read error. The chain employs TRBV12-3 or TRBV12-4 and TRBJ2-5; D perhaps matches TRBD1 (6 bases). CDR3 length: 14 residues. V dropped 5 bases and J dropped 2 bases, with 12 bases sitting between them. CDR3 residues: CASSPGQLQETQYL. The CDR3 nucleotides read TGTGCCAGCAGTCCTGGACAGCTTCAAGAGACCCAGTACCTC.

This clonotype has a count of ten or more. The rearrangement joins TRBV11-2 to TRBJ1-1; D call uncertain. The CDR3 runs to 13 residues. The germline CDR1 and CDR2 sequences are SGHAT and FQNNGV. V lost 1 base, J lost 7 bases, and 10 bases lay in between. The CDR3 DNA sequence: TGTGCCAGCAGCTTAGTCCCGGCGAGTGAAGCTTTCTTT. Translating it yields CASSLVPASEAFF. Full variable domain (outside the CDR3, taken from reference TRBV11-2 and TRBJ1-1): EAGVAQSPRYKIIEKRQSVAFWCNPISGHATLYWYQQILGQGPKLLIQFQNNGVVDDSQLPKDRFSAERLKGVDSTLKIQPAKLEDSAVYLCASSLVPASEAFFGQGTRLTVV.